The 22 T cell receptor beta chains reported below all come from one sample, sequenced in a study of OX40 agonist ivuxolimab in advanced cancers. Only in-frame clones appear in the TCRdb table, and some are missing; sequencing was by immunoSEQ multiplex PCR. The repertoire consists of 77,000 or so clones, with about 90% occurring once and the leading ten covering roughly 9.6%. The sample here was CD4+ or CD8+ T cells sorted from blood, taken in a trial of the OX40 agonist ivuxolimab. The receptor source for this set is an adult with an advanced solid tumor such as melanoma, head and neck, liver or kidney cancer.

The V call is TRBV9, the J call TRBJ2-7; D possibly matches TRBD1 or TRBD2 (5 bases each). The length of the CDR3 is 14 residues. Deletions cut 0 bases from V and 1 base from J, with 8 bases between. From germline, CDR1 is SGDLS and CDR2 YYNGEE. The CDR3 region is CASSVDGGSYEQYF. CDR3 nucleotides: TGTGCCAGCAGCGTAGATGGGGGATCCTACGAGCAGTACTTC. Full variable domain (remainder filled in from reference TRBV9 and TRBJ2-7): DSGVTQTPKHLITATGQRVTLRCSPRSGDLSVYWYQQSLDQGLQFLIQYYNGEERAKGNILERFSAQQFPDLHSELNLSSLELGDSALYFCASSVDGGSYEQYFGPGTRLTVT.

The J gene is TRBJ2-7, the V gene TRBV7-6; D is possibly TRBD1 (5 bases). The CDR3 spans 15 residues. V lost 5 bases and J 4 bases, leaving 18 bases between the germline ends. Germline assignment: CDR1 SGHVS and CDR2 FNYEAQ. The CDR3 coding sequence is TGTGCCAGCAGCCCCACAGGACCACTCGGGTACGAGCAGTACTTC. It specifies CASSPTGPLGYEQYF.

This CDR3 reads CASSTLQGTYGYTF. The CDR3, as DNA: TGCGCCAGCAGCACCCTACAGGGGACCTATGGCTACACCTTC. This chain connects TRBV5-1 to TRBJ1-2; 7 bases are shared with TRBD1. From germline, CDR1 is SGHRS and CDR2 YFSETQ. With V trimmed by 4 bases and J by 4 bases, 7 bases remained unmatched. This CDR3 has 14 residues.

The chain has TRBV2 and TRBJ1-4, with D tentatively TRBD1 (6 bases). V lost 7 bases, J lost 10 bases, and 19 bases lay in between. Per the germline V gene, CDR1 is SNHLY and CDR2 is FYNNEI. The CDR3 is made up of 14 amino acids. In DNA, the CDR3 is TGTGCCAGCACCGAAGTACAGGGTTTCCCAAAACTGTTTTTT. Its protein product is CASTEVQGFPKLFF.

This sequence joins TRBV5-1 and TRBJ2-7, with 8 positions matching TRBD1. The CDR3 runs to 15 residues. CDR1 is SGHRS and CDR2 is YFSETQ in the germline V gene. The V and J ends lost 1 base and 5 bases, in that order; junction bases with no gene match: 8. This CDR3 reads CASSLLDRVTHEQYF. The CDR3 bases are TGCGCCAGCAGCTTGCTGGACAGGGTGACTCACGAGCAGTACTTC.

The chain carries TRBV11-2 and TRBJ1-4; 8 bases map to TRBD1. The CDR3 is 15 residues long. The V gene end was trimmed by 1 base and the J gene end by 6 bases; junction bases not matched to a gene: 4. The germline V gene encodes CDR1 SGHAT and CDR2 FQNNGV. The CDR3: CASSLGTGRHEKLFF. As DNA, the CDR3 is TGTGCCAGCAGCTTAGGGACAGGGAGGCATGAAAAACTGTTTTTT. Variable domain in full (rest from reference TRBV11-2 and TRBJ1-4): EAGVAQSPRYKIIEKRQSVAFWCNPISGHATLYWYQQILGQGPKLLIQFQNNGVVDDSQLPKDRFSAERLKGVDSTLKIQPAKLEDSAVYLCASSLGTGRHEKLFFGSGTQLSVL.

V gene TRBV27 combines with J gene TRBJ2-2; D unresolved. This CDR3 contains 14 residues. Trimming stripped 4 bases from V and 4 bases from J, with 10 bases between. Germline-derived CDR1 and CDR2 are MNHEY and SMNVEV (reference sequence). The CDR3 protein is CASSYQSGTGELFF. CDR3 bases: TGTGCCAGCAGTTACCAATCGGGCACCGGGGAGCTGTTTTTT.

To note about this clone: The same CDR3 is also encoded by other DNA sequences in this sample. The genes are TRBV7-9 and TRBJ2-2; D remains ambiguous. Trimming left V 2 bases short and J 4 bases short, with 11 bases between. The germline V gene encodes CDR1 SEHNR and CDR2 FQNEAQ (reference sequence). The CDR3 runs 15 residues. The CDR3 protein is CASSLRVFGTGELFF. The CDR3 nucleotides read TGTGCCAGCAGCTTACGTGTCTTTGGCACCGGGGAGCTGTTTTTT. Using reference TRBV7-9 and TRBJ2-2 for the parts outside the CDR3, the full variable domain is DTGVSQNPRHKITKRGQNVTFRCDPISEHNRLYWYRQTLGQGPEFLTYFQNEAQLEKSRLLSDRFSAERPKGSFSTLEIQRTEQGDSAMYLCASSLRVFGTGELFFGEGSRLTVL.

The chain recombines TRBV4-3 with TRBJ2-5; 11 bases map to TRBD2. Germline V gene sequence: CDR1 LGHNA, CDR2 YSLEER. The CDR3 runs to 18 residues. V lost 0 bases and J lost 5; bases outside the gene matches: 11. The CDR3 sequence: CASSQDRSISGGGETQYF. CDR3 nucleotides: TGCGCCAGCAGCCAAGATCGGTCGATTAGCGGGGGGGGCGAGACCCAGTACTTC.

CDR3 sequence reads: CASSATANNEKLFF. CDR3 nucleotide sequence: TGTGCCAGCAGCGCGACAGCCAATAATGAAAAACTGTTTTTT. The chain joins TRBV9 to TRBJ1-4, with D perhaps matching TRBD1 (5 bases). The CDR3 sequence is 14 residues long. Germline CDR1 reads SGDLS; CDR2 reads YYNGEE. The germline V and J ends were trimmed by 3 bases and 4 bases, with 10 bases remaining between them. The variable domain in full, with the rest retrieved from reference TRBV9 and TRBJ1-4, is DSGVTQTPKHLITATGQRVTLRCSPRSGDLSVYWYQQSLDQGLQFLIQYYNGEERAKGNILERFSAQQFPDLHSELNLSSLELGDSALYFCASSATANNEKLFFGSGTQLSVL.

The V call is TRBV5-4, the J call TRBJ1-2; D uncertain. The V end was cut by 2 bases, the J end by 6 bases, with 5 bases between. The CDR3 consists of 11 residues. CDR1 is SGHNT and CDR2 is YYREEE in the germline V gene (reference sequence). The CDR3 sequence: CASSFLHGYTF. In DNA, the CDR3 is TGTGCCAGCAGCTTCTTACATGGCTACACCTTC.

The DNA for the CDR3 is TGTGCCAGCAGCCCGGGGGGACGGCAGTTCTTC. This translates into CASSPGGRQFF. This chain joins TRBV27 and TRBJ2-1; 7 positions match TRBD2. The length of the CDR3 is 11 residues. The germline V gene has CDR1 MNHEY and CDR2 SMNVEV (reference sequence). V shed 6 bases and J 12 bases; nucleotides not matched to a gene: 5.

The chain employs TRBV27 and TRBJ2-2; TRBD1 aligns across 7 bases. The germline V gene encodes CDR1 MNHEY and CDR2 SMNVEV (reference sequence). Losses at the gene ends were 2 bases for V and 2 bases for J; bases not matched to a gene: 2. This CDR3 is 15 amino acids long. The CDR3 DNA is TGTGCCAGCAGTTTAGGGACAGTAAACACCGGGGAGCTGTTTTTT. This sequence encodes CASSLGTVNTGELFF.

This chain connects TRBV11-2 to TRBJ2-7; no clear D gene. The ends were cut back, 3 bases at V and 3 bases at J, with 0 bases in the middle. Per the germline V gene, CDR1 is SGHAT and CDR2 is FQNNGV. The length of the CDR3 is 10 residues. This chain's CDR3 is CASSFYEQYF. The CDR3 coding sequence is TGTGCCAGCAGCTTCTACGAGCAGTACTTC. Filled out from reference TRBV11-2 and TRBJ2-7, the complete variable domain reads EAGVAQSPRYKIIEKRQSVAFWCNPISGHATLYWYQQILGQGPKLLIQFQNNGVVDDSQLPKDRFSAERLKGVDSTLKIQPAKLEDSAVYLCASSFYEQYFGPGTRLTVT.

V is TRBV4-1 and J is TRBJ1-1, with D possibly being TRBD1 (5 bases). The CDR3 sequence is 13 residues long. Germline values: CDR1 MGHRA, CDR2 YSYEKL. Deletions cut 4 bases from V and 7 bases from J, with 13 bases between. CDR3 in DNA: TGCGCCAGCAGCCCCAGGGAACTCTATGAAGCTTTCTTT. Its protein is CASSPRELYEAFF.

CDR3 amino acids: CASSLWSYNEQFF. The CDR3 DNA follows: TGTGCCAGCAGTTTATGGTCCTACAATGAGCAGTTCTTC. This chain connects TRBV27 to TRBJ2-1; unclear D gene. V gave up 1 base and J gave up 1 base, with 2 bases separating them. The V gene's germline CDR1 is MNHEY and CDR2 SMNVEV (reference sequence). The CDR3 spans 13 residues.

CDR3 sequence (DNA): TGTGCCAGCAGCTTAGGCGGGGGAGACACCTACAATGAGCAGTTCTTC. Protein: CASSLGGGDTYNEQFF. V and J are TRBV11-3 and TRBJ2-1; 7 bases are a match to TRBD2. With 1 base clipped from V and 2 bases from J, the junction kept 5 bases outside the gene matches. CDR1 is SGHNT, CDR2 YENEEA, per germline. There are 16 residues in the CDR3.

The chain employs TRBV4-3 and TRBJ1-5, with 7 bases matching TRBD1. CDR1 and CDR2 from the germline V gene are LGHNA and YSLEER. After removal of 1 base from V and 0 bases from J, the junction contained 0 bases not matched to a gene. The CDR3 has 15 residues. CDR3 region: CASSQGTGSNQPQHF. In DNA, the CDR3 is TGCGCCAGCAGCCAAGGGACAGGTAGCAATCAGCCCCAGCATTTT.

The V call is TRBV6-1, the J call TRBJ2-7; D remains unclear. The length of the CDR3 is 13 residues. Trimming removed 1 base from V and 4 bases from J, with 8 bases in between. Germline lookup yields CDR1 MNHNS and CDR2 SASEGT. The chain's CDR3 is CASSEGFSYEQYF. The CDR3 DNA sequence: TGTGCCAGCAGTGAAGGCTTTTCGTACGAGCAGTACTTC.

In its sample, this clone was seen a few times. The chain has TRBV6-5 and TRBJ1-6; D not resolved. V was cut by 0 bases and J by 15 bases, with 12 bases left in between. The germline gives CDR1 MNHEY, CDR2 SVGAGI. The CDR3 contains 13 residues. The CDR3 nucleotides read TGTGCCAGCAGTTACTCGAATGGAGGCGGCCTCCACTTT. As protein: CASSYSNGGGLHF.

The CDR3 DNA reads as TGCGCCAGCAGCCAAGTGGGGGTAGGTCAGCCCCAGCATTTT. Its protein is CASSQVGVGQPQHF. The gene calls are TRBV4-1 and TRBJ1-5; TRBD1 might be the D (5 bases). The CDR3 totals 14 residues. V was clipped by 1 base and J by 6 bases, with 10 bases between them. Germline V gene lookup returns CDR1 MGHRA and CDR2 YSYEKL.

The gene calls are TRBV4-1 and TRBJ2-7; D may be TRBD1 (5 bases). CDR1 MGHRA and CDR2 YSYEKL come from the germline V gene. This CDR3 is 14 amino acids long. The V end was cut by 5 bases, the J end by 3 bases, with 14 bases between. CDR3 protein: CASSLRSRGYEQYF. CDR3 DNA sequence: TGCGCCAGCAGCTTACGCTCTAGGGGCTACGAGCAGTACTTC.